What follows is one T cell receptor (beta chain) and its context. The CDR3 loop spans 16 amino acids. Unmatched junction bases numbered 5, after V lost 0 bases and J lost 3 bases. CDR1 and CDR2 (germline): MNHEY, SVGAGI. The sample belongs to a study of blood T cell repertoires in COVID-19. As for the study in general: Sites in the United States, Italy and Spain provided acute and convalescent COVID-19 samples. T cells, B-cell-depleted T cells, or PBMCs supplied cDNA or gDNA.

Original handling: Amplified reference gene primers provided the basis for estimating nucleated cell counts. The data were produced by immunoSEQ multiplex PCR, yet TCRdb's version contains in-frame clones alone and is incomplete. D and trimming were read from the DNA, whereas the V and J calls and clone size are those reported in that table. Of about 200,000 clones in the sample, about 85% are singletons; the top ten hold about 8%. The chain employs TRBV6-5 and TRBJ2-7; 10 bases agree with TRBD1. Sequenced sample: peripheral blood. The sequence was obtained from an elderly woman with acute or convalescent COVID-19. CDR3 bases: TGTGCCAGCAGTTACTCGATCTGGACAGGGGGCTACGAGCAGTACTTC. Its protein product is CASSYSIWTGGYEQYF.